Listed below are T cell receptor beta chains from one sample, sequenced in a study of T cell repertoires in cytomegalovirus infection. Their recognized antigens are unknown. TCRdb called the reads again in MiXCR, with one record for every CDR3 protein. Of fewer than 950,000 distinct CDR3 sequences in the sample, 32% were seen once. Sequenced material: cultured CD8+ T cells from PBMCs, taken from culture after CMV antigen stimulation. These receptors came from a human donor in good health (CMV status not recorded). Some clones in this sample may be carry-over from other donors' samples. Both conserved end residues are trimmed from each CDR3.

11	TRBV13	TRBJ2-7	ASSFPAEYEQY
17	TRBV19	TRBJ2-5	ASSIRGRVGGTGEETQY
13	TRBV7-6	TRBJ2-3	ASSRPGHQQDTQY
16	TRBV27	TRBJ2-3	ATGVTGIRGPPTDTQY
13	TRBV7-9	TRBJ2-1	ASSQGGGVNNEQF
15	TRBV6-1	TRBJ1-4	ASSRRGEILFDEKLF
14	TRBV10-3	TRBJ2-3	AISGTGAGALDTQY
13	TRBV4-3	TRBJ1-2	ASSRGTGWDYGYT
11	TRBV7-9	TRBJ1-1	ASSLGIQGEAF
14	TRBV15	TRBJ2-2	ATSRDVGANTGELF
13	TRBV15	TRBJ1-5	ATSRDRQGSQPQH
9	TRBV20-1	TRBJ1-2	KTRGVYGYT
12	TRBV2	TRBJ1-3	ASSAPGEWNTIY
15	TRBV25-1	TRBJ2-1	ASSDYGQGARENEQF
12	TRBV7-8	TRBJ2-5	ASSLSVGLETQY
12	TRBV7-9	TRBJ1-2	ASSLTGTAYGYT
12	TRBV20-1	TRBJ1-1	SASWDRPSTEAF
11	TRBV11-2	TRBJ2-2	ASSRSRSGELF
14	TRBV4-1	TRBJ2-1	ASSKAGLAGDNEQF
14	TRBV6-2/TRBV6-3	TRBJ2-3	ASSYSGTSGRSTQY
12	TRBV6-5	TRBJ1-1	ASSPSGATTEAF
12	TRBV28	TRBJ1-5	ASILRGFGQPQH
13	TRBV20-1	TRBJ2-7	SARGLAGILLEQY
13	TRBV24-1	TRBJ2-5	ATSDRLAGEETQY
10	TRBV6-6	TRBJ1-1	ASSDIGGEAF
13	TRBV10-3	TRBJ2-3	AISESDRSTDTQY
16	TRBV10-3	TRBJ2-7	AISVIRLAGGSAYEQY
20	TRBV7-5	TRBJ1-6	ISVSEARTGQAKCSYNSPLH
12	TRBV5-5	TRBJ2-7	ASSLGIALREQY
12	TRBV9	TRBJ2-1	ASNHVGGYNEQF
10	TRBV7-6	TRBJ1-2	ASSTQNYGYT
13	TRBV19	TRBJ2-3	ASNLVPGTTDTQY
12	TRBV7-9	TRBJ2-3	ASSRTAGTDTQY
13	TRBV6-1	TRBJ1-5	ATSDGRGLNQPQR
13	TRBV6-5	TRBJ1-1	ASSYPGLENTEAF
16	TRBV27	TRBJ2-2	ASSPWYSGGANTGELF
13	TRBV7-2	TRBJ1-5	ASSLDGGRSQPQH
13	TRBV29-1	TRBJ2-5	SVEWAARLQETQY
14	TRBV12-3/TRBV12-4	TRBJ2-3	ASSWLGRRGTDTQY
15	TRBV29-1	TRBJ2-1	SVVGENALAGGNEQF
12	TRBV2	TRBJ1-1	ASLHIFRNTEAF